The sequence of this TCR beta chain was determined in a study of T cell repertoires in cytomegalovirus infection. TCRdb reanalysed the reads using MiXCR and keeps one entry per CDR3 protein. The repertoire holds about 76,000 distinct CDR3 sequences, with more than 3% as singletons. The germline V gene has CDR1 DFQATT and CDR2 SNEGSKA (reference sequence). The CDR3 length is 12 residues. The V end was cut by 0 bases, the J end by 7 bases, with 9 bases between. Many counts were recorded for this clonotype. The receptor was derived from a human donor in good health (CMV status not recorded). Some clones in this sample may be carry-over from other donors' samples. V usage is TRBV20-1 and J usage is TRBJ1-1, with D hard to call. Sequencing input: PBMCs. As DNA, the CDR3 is TGCAGTGCTAGAGAAGGTGGCATTGAAGCTTTCTTT. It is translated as CSAREGGIEAFF.